This passage covers 9 T cell receptor beta chains from one sample sequenced in a study of cytomegalovirus exposure and HLA in healthy donors (TCRdb year 2017). The method behind the library was the immunoSEQ multiplex PCR assay. For the multiplex PCR, a mixture combining 60 forward primers for TCR Vbeta segments and 13 reverse primers for TCR Jbeta segments was used. TCRdb took over this immuneACCESS table, retaining in-frame rearrangements with V and J assigned. Such tables are incomplete; in checked studies, under half of the missing clones stem from an unresolved V gene, and the remainder is unexplained. In this sample the table shows tens of thousands of clones, roughly three quarters of which occur a single time. The top ten clones comprise about 15% of the sample. The specimen was PBMCs. The receptors were gathered from a woman between 35 and 50 years old in good health and CMV-seropositive.

The rearrangement links TRBV14 to TRBJ2-4; possible D gene TRBD1, 6 bases. Germline assignment: CDR1 SGHDN and CDR2 FVKESK. Deletions cut 5 bases from V and 7 bases from J, with 15 bases between. The CDR3 spans 14 residues. This chain's CDR3 is CASSFNNRVNIQYF. CDR3 DNA sequence: TGTGCCAGCAGCTTTAACAACAGGGTGAACATTCAGTACTTC. Variable domain in full (rest from reference TRBV14 and TRBJ2-4): EAGVTQFPSHSVIEKGQTVTLRCDPISGHDNLYWYRRVMGKEIKFLLHFVKESKQDESGMPNNRFLAERTGGTYSTLKVQPAELEDSGVYFCASSFNNRVNIQYFGAGTRLSVL.

This chain uses TRBV29-1 with TRBJ1-2; D is perhaps TRBD1 (6 bases). CDR1 and CDR2 (germline): SQVTM, ANQGSEA. Trimming left V 8 bases short and J 4 bases short, with 11 bases between. The CDR3 consists of 11 residues. The CDR3 sequence: CSPGEGYGYTF. For the CDR3, the DNA is TGCAGCCCAGGGGAGGGCTATGGCTACACCTTC.

The gene calls are TRBV19 and TRBJ1-5; 7 bases are shared with TRBD1. CDR3 length equals 15 residues. Looked up from germline, CDR1 is LNHDA and CDR2 is SQIVND (reference sequence). Unmatched junction bases numbered 5, after V lost 3 bases and J lost 3 bases. The CDR3 region has the DNA TGTGCCAGTAGTATTAAGGGGGCGCTCAATCAGCCCCAGCATTTT. Translation gives CASSIKGALNQPQHF.

V and J are TRBV29-1 and TRBJ2-1; 8 nucleotides line up with TRBD2. The CDR3 has 12 residues. V dropped 5 bases and J dropped 9; count of bases not matched to a gene: 6. From germline, CDR1 is SQVTM and CDR2 ANQGSEA. The CDR3 reads CSVRSGGPEQFF. The CDR3 coding sequence is TGCAGCGTTCGGTCGGGAGGGCCTGAGCAGTTCTTC.

This chain connects TRBV5-1 to TRBJ1-2; TRBD1 matches at 7 bases. V shed 3 bases and J 8 bases; nucleotides not matched to a gene: 7. This CDR3 is 13 amino acids long. Germline V gene data show CDR1 as SGHRS and CDR2 as YFSETQ. CDR3: CASSSRTGPGYTF. CDR3 bases: TGCGCCAGCAGCTCCCGGACAGGACCAGGCTACACCTTC.

In this sample, this clone turned up a few times. This chain's CDR3 is CASSLLGGQGNSPLHF. The CDR3 nucleotides are TGTGCCAGCAGTCTATTAGGGGGACAGGGTAATTCACCCCTCCACTTT. J is TRBJ1-6 and V is TRBV27; 9 bases agree with TRBD1. Germline lookup yields CDR1 MNHEY and CDR2 SMNVEV (reference sequence). V shed 5 bases and J 6 bases; nucleotides not matched to a gene: 8. The CDR3 loop spans 16 amino acids.

This chain's CDR3 is CASSLGGGYGYTF. In nucleotides, the CDR3 is TGTGCCAGCAGCTTGGGGGGCGGATATGGCTACACCTTC. The rearrangement uses TRBV5-6 and TRBJ1-2; TRBD1 might be the D (5 bases). The CDR3 totals 13 residues. V was trimmed by 0 bases and J by 5 bases, leaving 8 bases between them. Germline CDR1 reads SGHDT; CDR2 reads YYEEEE.

J is TRBJ1-1 and V is TRBV7-2, with 7 bases lining up with TRBD1. Trimming took 3 bases from V and 5 from J; bases not matched to a gene: 3. The CDR3 loop spans 13 amino acids. Germline CDR1 is SGHTA and CDR2 is FQGNSA. This CDR3 is CASSFGTATEAFF. DNA for the CDR3: TGTGCCAGCAGCTTCGGGACAGCTACTGAAGCTTTCTTT.

The chain combines TRBV9 with TRBJ2-6; D is possibly TRBD2 (5 bases). The CDR3 is made up of 17 amino acids. Germline V gene lookup returns CDR1 SGDLS and CDR2 YYNGEE. Trimming shortened V by 3 bases and J by 0 bases, and 13 bases separated the two germline ends. CDR3 residues: CASSAHGVRSGANVLTF. The CDR3 bases are TGTGCCAGCAGCGCCCACGGGGTCCGCTCTGGGGCCAACGTCCTGACTTTC.